The 32 T cell receptor beta chains given below trace back to one sample, sequenced in a study of siplizumab effects on memory and regulatory T cells. The assay was immunoSEQ multiplex PCR, and TCRdb's table has in-frame clones only and misses some. The table includes around 100,000 clones, about 95% detected once. The material sequenced was non-Treg CD4+ T cells sorted from blood. Receptors were obtained from a human donor in good health.

This chain joins TRBV19 and TRBJ1-3; no reliable D call. The CDR3 spans 17 residues. In germline, CDR1 is LNHDA, CDR2 SQIVND (reference sequence). The germline V and J ends were trimmed by 8 bases and 4 bases, with 24 bases remaining between them. DNA of the CDR3: TGTGCCAGTTCATCGGCGTCGACCGGGGATTGGGGAAACACCATATATTTT. Encoded protein: CASSSASTGDWGNTIYF. Filled out from reference TRBV19 and TRBJ1-3, the complete variable domain reads DGGITQSPKYLFRKEGQNVTLSCEQNLNHDAMYWYRQDPGQGLRLIYYSQIVNDFQKGDIAEGYSVSREKKESFPLTVTSAQKNPTAFYLCASSSASTGDWGNTIYFGEGSWLTVV.

The V call is TRBV15, the J call TRBJ2-1, with 9 positions matching TRBD2. The J segment lost 1 base and the V segment lost 2 bases, leaving 0 bases of the junction unmatched. CDR3 length equals 15 residues. Germline CDR1 is LNHNV and CDR2 is YYDKDF (reference sequence). CDR3 protein: CATSRLAGSYNEQFF. The CDR3 region has the DNA TGTGCCACCAGCAGACTAGCGGGATCCTACAATGAGCAGTTCTTC.

This chain uses TRBV29-1 with TRBJ2-7; the D is unclear. Trimming shortened V by 4 bases and J by 4 bases, and 17 bases separated the two germline ends. Germline V CDR1 and CDR2: SQVTM, ANQGSEA. The CDR3 is 14 amino acids. Here the CDR3 DNA reads TGCAGCGTTGGGACCGCCGGCGCAAGGTACGAGCAGTACTTC. Amino acid sequence: CSVGTAGARYEQYF.

This clone was found once. A read error may account for a junction end that differs from germline. V usage is TRBV7-7 and J usage is TRBJ2-1; 11 nucleotides agree with TRBD2. The germline gives CDR1 SSHAT, CDR2 FNYEAQ (reference sequence). The CDR3 sequence is 16 residues long. The CDR3 sequence: CASSLGLAGGYNEQFF. DNA of the CDR3: TGTGCTAGCAGCTTAGGCCTAGCGGGAGGATACAATGAGCAGTTCTTC. The variable domain in full, with the rest retrieved from reference TRBV7-7 and TRBJ2-1, is GAGVSQSPRYKVTKRGQDVTLRCDPISSHATLYWYQQALGQGPEFLTYFNYEAQPDKSGLPSDRFSAERPEGSISTLTIQRTEQRDSAMYRCASSLGLAGGYNEQFFGPGTRLTVL.

The CDR3 here is CASSLEVTQRGKLFF. CDR3 bases: TGTGCCAGCAGCTTGGAGGTCACTCAAAGAGGAAAACTGTTTTTT. This chain joins TRBV5-6 and TRBJ1-4, with no clear D. Trimming left V 0 bases short and J 10 bases short, with 16 bases between. The CDR3 has 15 amino acids. The V gene's germline CDR1 is SGHDT and CDR2 YYEEEE.

Here the CDR3 DNA reads TGTGCCAGCAGTATTTCCGGGACAGTGTGGCAGCCCCAGCATTTT. This gives the protein CASSISGTVWQPQHF. J is TRBJ1-5 and V is TRBV27; TRBD1 aligns across 7 bases. This CDR3 contains 15 residues. Unmatched junction bases numbered 11, after V lost 5 bases and J lost 7 bases. The germline V gene encodes CDR1 MNHEY and CDR2 SMNVEV (reference sequence).

The gene calls are TRBV5-1 and TRBJ2-2, with D possibly matching TRBD2 (6 bases). V gave up 4 bases and J gave up 4 bases, with 11 bases separating them. Germline CDR1 is SGHRS and CDR2 is YFSETQ. This CDR3 is 14 amino acids long. For the CDR3, the DNA is TGCGCCAGCAGCGCGGGACCGACCACCGGGGAGCTGTTTTTT. This encodes CASSAGPTTGELFF.

The chain carries TRBV7-9 and TRBJ1-1, with 7 bases lining up with TRBD1. The V and J ends lost 1 base and 0 bases, in that order; junction bases with no gene match: 5. The V gene's germline CDR1 is SEHNR and CDR2 FQNEAQ (reference sequence). This CDR3 spans 16 amino acids. CDR3 in amino acids: CASSLEGTVMNTEAFF. The CDR3 nucleotides read TGTGCCAGCAGCTTAGAAGGGACAGTTATGAACACTGAAGCTTTCTTT.

The rearrangement uses TRBV15 and TRBJ2-3, with D tentatively TRBD2 (5 bases). Trimming took 6 bases from V and 0 from J, leaving 10 bases between them. This CDR3 contains 14 residues. Germline values: CDR1 LNHNV, CDR2 YYDKDF (reference sequence). In nucleotides, the CDR3 is TGTGCCACCAGTCAGCGGACTAGCACAGATACGCAGTATTTT. As protein: CATSQRTSTDTQYF.

The genes are TRBV6-5 and TRBJ2-5; TRBD2 matches 9 bases. CDR1 MNHEY and CDR2 SVGAGI come from the germline V gene. This CDR3 has 13 amino acids. V lost 8 bases to trimming and J lost 6 bases; unmatched junction nucleotides: 7. In DNA, the CDR3 is TGTGCCAGCTCTGCGGGAGGGATAAAGACCCAGTACTTC. This translates into CASSAGGIKTQYF.

The gene calls are TRBV9 and TRBJ2-7; D not resolved. V gave up 4 bases and J gave up 2 bases, with 13 bases separating them. Germline V gene lookup returns CDR1 SGDLS and CDR2 YYNGEE. The length of the CDR3 is 14 residues. The CDR3 reads CASSSVDNTYEQYF. CDR3 sequence (DNA): TGTGCCAGCAGCTCCGTTGATAACACCTACGAGCAGTACTTC.

This CDR3 is CASSLASNNEQFF. CDR3 coding DNA: TGTGCCAGCAGCTTAGCGTCGAACAATGAGCAGTTCTTC. The V call is TRBV11-1, the J call TRBJ2-1; D remains unclear. The ends were cut back, 0 bases at V and 5 bases at J, with 5 bases in the middle. CDR1 and CDR2 (germline): SGHAT, FQDESV (reference sequence). CDR3 length: 13 residues.

The gene calls are TRBV5-5 and TRBJ2-5, with 7 bases matching TRBD1. From germline, CDR1 is SGHKS and CDR2 YYEKEE (reference sequence). V gave up 2 bases and J gave up 9 bases; unmatched junction bases: 7. The CDR3 runs to 13 residues. This CDR3 reads CASSLRDRSPQYF. The CDR3 bases are TGTGCCAGCAGCTTAAGGGACAGAAGTCCCCAGTACTTC.

This clone has a single count. V usage is TRBV7-9 and J usage is TRBJ2-3; D may be TRBD2 (6 bases). The CDR3 sequence is 14 residues long. Trimming shortened V by 4 bases and J by 5 bases, and 13 bases separated the two germline ends. Germline V gene data show CDR1 as SEHNR and CDR2 as FQNEAQ (reference sequence). CDR3 bases: TGTGCCAGCAGCTCCGGGACGCGGGGAGATACGCAGTATTTT. This codes for CASSSGTRGDTQYF.

DNA of the CDR3: TGTGCCAGCAGTTTTTCCGGGGGGGGCACTGAAGCTTTCTTT. Translated, it gives CASSFSGGGTEAFF. The chain couples TRBV28 to TRBJ1-1, with a weak D call TRBD1 (5 bases). This CDR3 contains 14 residues. The germline CDR1 and CDR2 sequences are MDHEN and SYDVKM. Trimming took 3 bases from V and 4 from J, leaving 12 bases between them.

The chain couples TRBV6-5 to TRBJ2-3; weak D call: TRBD1 (5 bases). Trimming removed 2 bases at V and 2 bases at J, with 14 bases between. Germline assignment: CDR1 MNHEY and CDR2 SVGAGI. CDR3 length: 16 amino acids. CDR3 coding DNA: TGTGCCAGCAGTTACCGACCCGACAGATTCACAGATACGCAGTATTTT. Residues: CASSYRPDRFTDTQYF.

The chain recombines TRBV18 with TRBJ2-7, with 9 bases fitting TRBD2. V gave up 3 bases and J gave up 3 bases; unmatched junction bases: 6. The CDR3 runs to 15 residues. The V gene's germline CDR1 is KGHSH and CDR2 LQKENI. CDR3 in amino acids: CASSPAGTSFYEQYF. CDR3 DNA sequence: TGTGCCAGCTCACCCGCCGGGACTAGCTTCTACGAGCAGTACTTC.

J is TRBJ1-2 and V is TRBV2, with 9 bases that match TRBD1. The CDR3 totals 13 residues. The germline gives CDR1 SNHLY, CDR2 FYNNEI. V was pared by 6 bases and J by 8 bases, with 7 bases of the junction left unmatched. This chain's CDR3 is CASSGTGRPGYTF. DNA of the CDR3: TGTGCCAGCAGCGGGACAGGGCGACCGGGCTACACCTTC.

With regard to this clone: The same CDR3 is also encoded by other DNA sequences in this sample. The chain uses TRBV19 and TRBJ2-7; D not resolved. V was trimmed by 3 bases and J by 1 base, leaving 7 bases between them. From germline, CDR1 is LNHDA and CDR2 SQIVND (reference sequence). The CDR3 is 13 residues long. The CDR3 loop is CASSIGSSYEQYF. CDR3 sequence (DNA): TGTGCCAGTAGTATCGGCTCGTCCTACGAGCAGTACTTC.

This sequence joins TRBV14 and TRBJ2-5, with 8 bases identical to TRBD2. The junction had 11 bases not matched to a gene; V was cut back by 7 bases and J by 4 bases. CDR3 size: 15 residues. The germline CDR1 and CDR2 sequences are SGHDN and FVKESK. CDR3 loop: CASNRAGEKGETQYF. As DNA, the CDR3 is TGTGCCAGCAACCGAGCGGGAGAAAAAGGAGAGACCCAGTACTTC.

The chain employs TRBV6-5 and TRBJ1-5; D remains ambiguous. CDR1 and CDR2 (germline): MNHEY, SVGAGI. This CDR3 region has 16 residues. The germline V and J ends were trimmed by 4 bases and 6 bases, with 19 bases remaining between them. The CDR3 spells CASSSTVEGVLQPQHF. CDR3 nucleotide sequence: TGTGCCAGCAGTTCGACCGTGGAGGGAGTTCTTCAGCCCCAGCATTTT.

The chain combines TRBV6-1 with TRBJ1-1; D call uncertain. With 5 bases removed from V and 5 bases from J, the gap between germline ends came to 9 bases. Germline loops: CDR1 MNHNS, CDR2 SASEGT. This CDR3 contains 12 residues. CDR3: CASSLSRTEAFF. The CDR3 nucleotides read TGTGCCAGCAGTTTGAGTCGGACTGAAGCTTTCTTT.

This chain uses TRBV28 with TRBJ1-4, with 11 nucleotides matching TRBD1. With 5 bases clipped from V and 10 bases from J, the junction kept 6 bases outside the gene matches. The CDR3 contains 14 residues. Germline CDR1 and CDR2: MDHEN and SYDVKM. The CDR3: CASSPGQGAGKLFF. Here the CDR3 DNA reads TGTGCCAGCAGTCCCGGACAGGGGGCGGGAAAACTGTTTTTT.

This chain links TRBV5-6 with TRBJ2-7; D remains unclear. Germline V lookup: CDR1 SGHDT, CDR2 YYEEEE. The germline V and J ends were trimmed by 4 bases and 5 bases, with 19 bases remaining between them. The CDR3 contains 15 residues. The CDR3 spells CASSRLSSELDEQYF. The DNA of the CDR3 is TGTGCCAGCAGCCGATTGAGCTCCGAGTTAGACGAGCAGTACTTC.

This clone was picked up one time. This chain connects TRBV29-1 to TRBJ2-2; 7 bases fit TRBD1. The trim removed 7 bases at V and 7 bases at J, leaving 15 bases unmatched. The CDR3 totals 15 residues. Germline CDR1 reads SQVTM; CDR2 reads ANQGSEA. The CDR3 coding sequence is TGCAGCGCCAGACCCCCTAGTACAGGGGACGGGGAGCTGTTTTTT. Translated: CSARPPSTGDGELFF.

The chain employs TRBV7-8 and TRBJ2-7; D is possibly TRBD1 (5 bases). The ends were cut back, 0 bases at V and 0 bases at J, with 18 bases in the middle. CDR1 and CDR2 (germline): SGHVS, FQNEAQ. There are 18 residues in the CDR3. The CDR3 bases are TGTGCCAGCAGCTTAGCGCTAAGGCTCGCCGACAGCTCCTACGAGCAGTACTTC. It specifies CASSLALRLADSSYEQYF.

V gene TRBV27 combines with J gene TRBJ2-3; D unresolved. Germline assignment: CDR1 MNHEY and CDR2 SMNVEV (reference sequence). V lost 1 base to trimming and J lost 1 base, with 15 bases between them. The CDR3 is 17 residues long. CDR3 sequence reads: CASSLYLPLSGTDTQYF. CDR3 DNA: TGTGCCAGCAGTTTATATCTCCCGCTATCTGGCACAGATACGCAGTATTTT.

The CDR3 loop reads CASTPFGQALYGYTF. CDR3 in DNA: TGTGCCAGCACCCCCTTCGGCCAGGCACTCTATGGCTACACCTTC. This sequence joins TRBV28 and TRBJ1-2; D uncertain. This CDR3 is built from 15 residues. The germline V gene encodes CDR1 MDHEN and CDR2 SYDVKM. V was pared by 7 bases and J by 4 bases, with 19 bases between.

The chain is built from TRBV18 and TRBJ2-5; tentative D call: TRBD1 (6 bases). Trimming cost V 3 bases and J 0 bases, with 20 bases left between them. The V gene's germline CDR1 is KGHSH and CDR2 LQKENI. This CDR3 has 18 residues. CDR3 coding DNA: TGTGCCAGCTCACCCGGGACACCCTACCAATCTTACCAAGAGACCCAGTACTTC. This gives the protein CASSPGTPYQSYQETQYF. The whole variable domain, remainder taken from reference TRBV18 and TRBJ2-5, is NAGVMQNPRHLVRRRGQEARLRCSPMKGHSHVYWYRQLPEEGLKFMVYLQKENIIDESGMPKERFSAEFPKEGPSILRIQQVVRGDSAAYFCASSPGTPYQSYQETQYFGPGTRLLVL.

The rearrangement uses TRBV2 and TRBJ2-7; a possible D gene is TRBD1 (5 bases). V was pared by 4 bases and J by 0 bases, with 13 bases between. This CDR3 spans 15 amino acids. The V gene's germline CDR1 is SNHLY and CDR2 FYNNEI. CDR3 loop: CASSGTPRSSYEQYF. Written as DNA, the CDR3 is TGTGCCAGCAGTGGGACACCGAGGAGCTCCTACGAGCAGTACTTC. Full variable domain (outside the CDR3, taken from reference TRBV2 and TRBJ2-7): EPEVTQTPSHQVTQMGQEVILRCVPISNHLYFYWYRQILGQKVEFLVSFYNNEISEKSEIFDDQFSVERPDGSNFTLKIRSTKLEDSAMYFCASSGTPRSSYEQYFGPGTRLTVT.

V and J are TRBV6-5 and TRBJ2-7, with 11 bases lining up with TRBD2. The trim removed 6 bases at V and 2 bases at J, leaving 3 bases unmatched. The length of the CDR3 is 14 residues. Germline-derived CDR1 and CDR2 are MNHEY and SVGAGI. The CDR3 protein is CASSLGLAAYEQYF. CDR3 nucleotides: TGTGCCAGCAGCTTGGGACTAGCGGCCTACGAGCAGTACTTC.

The chain couples TRBV28 to TRBJ2-7; no reliable D call. The germline V gene has CDR1 MDHEN and CDR2 SYDVKM. With 4 bases removed from V and 7 bases from J, the gap between germline ends came to 8 bases. This CDR3 region has 11 residues. CDR3 sequence reads: CASSSRREQYF. The CDR3 DNA sequence: TGTGCCAGCAGTTCTCGTAGGGAGCAGTACTTC.